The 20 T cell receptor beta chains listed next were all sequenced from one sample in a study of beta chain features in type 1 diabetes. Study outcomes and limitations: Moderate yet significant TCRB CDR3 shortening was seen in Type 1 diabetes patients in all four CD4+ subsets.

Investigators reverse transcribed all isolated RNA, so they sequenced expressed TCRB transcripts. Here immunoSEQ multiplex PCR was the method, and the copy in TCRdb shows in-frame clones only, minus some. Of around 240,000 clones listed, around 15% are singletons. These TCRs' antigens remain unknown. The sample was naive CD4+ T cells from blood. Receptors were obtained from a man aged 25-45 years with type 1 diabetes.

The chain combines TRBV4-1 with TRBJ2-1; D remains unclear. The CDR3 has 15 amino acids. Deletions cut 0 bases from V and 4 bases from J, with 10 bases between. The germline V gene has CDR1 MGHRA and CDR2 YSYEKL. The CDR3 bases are TGCGCCAGCAGCCAAGATTTTGCCACGTACAATGAGCAGTTCTTC. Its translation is CASSQDFATYNEQFF.

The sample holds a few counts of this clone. The CDR3 region has the DNA TGCAGCGTTCGACGGAGCGGGGACTTGTATTTCTTC. Protein product: CSVRRSGDLYFF. The V gene is TRBV29-1, the J gene TRBJ2-1; 7 bases agree with TRBD2. The trim removed 5 bases at V and 16 bases at J, leaving 14 bases unmatched. Germline V gives CDR1 SQVTM, CDR2 ANQGSEA. The CDR3 sequence is 12 residues long.

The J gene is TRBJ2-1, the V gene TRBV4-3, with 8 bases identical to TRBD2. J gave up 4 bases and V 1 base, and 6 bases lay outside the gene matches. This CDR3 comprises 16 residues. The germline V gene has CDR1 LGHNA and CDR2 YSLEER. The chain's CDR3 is CASSQGSAGAYNEQFF. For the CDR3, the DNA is TGCGCCAGCAGCCAAGGATCAGCGGGAGCTTACAATGAGCAGTTCTTC.

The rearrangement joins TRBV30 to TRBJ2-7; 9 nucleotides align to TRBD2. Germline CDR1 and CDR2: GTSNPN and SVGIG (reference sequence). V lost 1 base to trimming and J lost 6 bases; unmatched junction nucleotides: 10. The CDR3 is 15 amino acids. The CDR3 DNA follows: TGTGCCTGGAGTGCCCTAGCGGGAATTCAAGGCGAGCAGTACTTC. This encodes CAWSALAGIQGEQYF.

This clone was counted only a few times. The CDR3: CASSEVVAGTDTQYF. As DNA, the CDR3 is TGTGCCAGCAGTGAAGTCGTAGCGGGCACAGATACGCAGTATTTT. The chain recombines TRBV2 with TRBJ2-3; tentative D call: TRBD2 (6 bases). Germline V lookup: CDR1 SNHLY, CDR2 FYNNEI. The CDR3 covers 15 residues. V lost 1 base to trimming and J lost 1 base, with 9 bases between them.

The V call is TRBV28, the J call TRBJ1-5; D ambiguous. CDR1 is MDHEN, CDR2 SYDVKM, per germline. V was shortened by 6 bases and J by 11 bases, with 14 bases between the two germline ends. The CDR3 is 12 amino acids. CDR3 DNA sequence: TGTGCCAGCAGCGCGGGGTACGTGTCCCAGCATTTT. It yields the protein CASSAGYVSQHF.

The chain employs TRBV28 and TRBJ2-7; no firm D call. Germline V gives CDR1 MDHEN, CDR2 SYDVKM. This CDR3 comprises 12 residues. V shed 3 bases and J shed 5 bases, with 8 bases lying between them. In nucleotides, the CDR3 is TGTGCCAGCAGTTTGAGATTGAACGAGCAGTACTTC. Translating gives CASSLRLNEQYF.

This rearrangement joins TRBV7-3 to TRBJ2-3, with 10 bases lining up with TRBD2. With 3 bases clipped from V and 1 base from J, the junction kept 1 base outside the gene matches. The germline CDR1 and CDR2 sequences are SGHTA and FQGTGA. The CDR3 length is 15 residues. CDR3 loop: CASSFTSGGTDTQYF. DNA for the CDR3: TGTGCCAGCAGCTTTACTAGCGGGGGCACAGATACGCAGTATTTT.

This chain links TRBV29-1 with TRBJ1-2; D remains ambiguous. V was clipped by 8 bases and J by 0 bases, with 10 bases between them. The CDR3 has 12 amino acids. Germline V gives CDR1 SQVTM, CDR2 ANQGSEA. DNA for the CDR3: TGCAGCCCAGGTGAACCTAACTATGGCTACACCTTC. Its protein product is CSPGEPNYGYTF.

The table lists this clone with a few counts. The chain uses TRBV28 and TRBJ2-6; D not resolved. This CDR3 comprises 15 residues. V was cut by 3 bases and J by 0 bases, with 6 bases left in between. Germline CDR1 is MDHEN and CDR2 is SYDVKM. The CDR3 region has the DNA TGTGCCAGCAGTTTCTCTTTCTCTGGGGCCAACGTCCTGACTTTC. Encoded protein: CASSFSFSGANVLTF.

CDR3 sequence: CASSEVTGGKETQYF. In DNA form, the CDR3 reads TGTGCCAGCAGTGAAGTGACAGGGGGAAAAGAGACCCAGTACTTC. V gene TRBV6-1 combines with J gene TRBJ2-5; 9 bases map to TRBD1. Trimming took 1 base from V and 3 from J; bases not matched to a gene: 3. The length of the CDR3 is 15 residues. From germline, CDR1 is MNHNS and CDR2 SASEGT.

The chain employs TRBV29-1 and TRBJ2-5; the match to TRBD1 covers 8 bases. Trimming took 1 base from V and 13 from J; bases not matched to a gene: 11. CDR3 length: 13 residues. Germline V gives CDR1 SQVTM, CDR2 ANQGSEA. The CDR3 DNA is TGCAGCGTTGAAGTGCAGACAGGGGCCCTTCGGTACTTC. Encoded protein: CSVEVQTGALRYF.

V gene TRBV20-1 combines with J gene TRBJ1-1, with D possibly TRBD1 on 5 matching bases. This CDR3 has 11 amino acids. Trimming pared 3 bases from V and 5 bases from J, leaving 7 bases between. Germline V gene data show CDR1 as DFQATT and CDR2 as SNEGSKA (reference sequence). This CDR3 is CSASGTTEAFF. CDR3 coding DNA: TGCAGTGCTAGCGGGACGACTGAAGCTTTCTTT.

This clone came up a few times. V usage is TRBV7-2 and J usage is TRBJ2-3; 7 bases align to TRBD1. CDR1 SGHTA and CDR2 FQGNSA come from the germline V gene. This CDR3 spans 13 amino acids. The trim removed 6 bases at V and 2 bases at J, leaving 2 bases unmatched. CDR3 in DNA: TGTGCCAGCAGGGACAGGATCACAGATACGCAGTATTTT. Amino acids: CASRDRITDTQYF.

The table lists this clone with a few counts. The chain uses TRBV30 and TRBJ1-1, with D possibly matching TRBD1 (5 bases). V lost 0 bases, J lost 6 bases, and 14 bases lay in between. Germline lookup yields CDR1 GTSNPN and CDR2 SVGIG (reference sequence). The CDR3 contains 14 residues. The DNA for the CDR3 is TGTGCCTGGAGTGTCGGTGGGACTGGGGCTGAAGCTTTCTTT. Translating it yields CAWSVGGTGAEAFF.

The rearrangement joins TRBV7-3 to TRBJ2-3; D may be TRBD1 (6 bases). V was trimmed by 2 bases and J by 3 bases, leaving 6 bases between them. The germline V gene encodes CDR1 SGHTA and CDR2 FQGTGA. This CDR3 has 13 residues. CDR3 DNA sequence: TGTGCCAGCAGCTTACAGGGGACAGATACGCAGTATTTT. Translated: CASSLQGTDTQYF.

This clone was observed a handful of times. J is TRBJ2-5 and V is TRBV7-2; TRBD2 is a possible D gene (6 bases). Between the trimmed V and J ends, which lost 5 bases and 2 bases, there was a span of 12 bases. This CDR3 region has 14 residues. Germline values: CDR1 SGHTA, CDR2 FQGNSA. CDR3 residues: CASSAGRAQETQYF. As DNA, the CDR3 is TGTGCCAGCAGCGCGGGAAGGGCTCAAGAGACCCAGTACTTC. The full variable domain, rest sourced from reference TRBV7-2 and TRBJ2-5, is GAGVSQSPSNKVTEKGKDVELRCDPISGHTALYWYRQSLGQGLEFLIYFQGNSAPDKSGLPSDRFSAERTGGSVSTLTIQRTQQEDSAVYLCASSAGRAQETQYFGPGTRLLVL.

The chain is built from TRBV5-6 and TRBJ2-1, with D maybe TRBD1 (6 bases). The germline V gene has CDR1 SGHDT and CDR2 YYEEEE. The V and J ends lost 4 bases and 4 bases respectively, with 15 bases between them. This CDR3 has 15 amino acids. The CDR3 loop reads CASSRRTGTYNEQFF. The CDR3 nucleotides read TGTGCCAGCAGCCGCCGAACAGGGACGTACAATGAGCAGTTCTTC.

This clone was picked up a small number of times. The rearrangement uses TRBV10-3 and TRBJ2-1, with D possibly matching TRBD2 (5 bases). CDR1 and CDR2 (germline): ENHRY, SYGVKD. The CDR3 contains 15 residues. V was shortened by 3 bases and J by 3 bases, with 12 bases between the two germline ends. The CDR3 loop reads CAISDSTSNYNEQFF. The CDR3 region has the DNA TGTGCCATCAGTGATTCAACTAGTAACTACAATGAGCAGTTCTTC.

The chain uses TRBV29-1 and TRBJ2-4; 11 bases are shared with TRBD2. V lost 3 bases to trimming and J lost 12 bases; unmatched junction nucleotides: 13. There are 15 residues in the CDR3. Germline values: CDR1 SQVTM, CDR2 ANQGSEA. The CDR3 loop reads CSVDGTSGRPPRQYF. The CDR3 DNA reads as TGCAGCGTTGATGGAACTAGCGGGAGACCCCCCCGTCAGTACTTC.